The clone carrying this T cell receptor (beta chain) occurred many times. Its antigen is undetermined. Construction of TCR beta libraries relied on iRepertoire HTBI primers and on Arm-PCR targeting CDR3 regions. How the authors handled the data: Detected in the samples were around 62 TRBV and more than 11 TRBJ segments. TCRdb fed the multiplex PCR reads into MiXCR, producing one record per CDR3 protein. The authors' filters were not applied to this entry. The sample has 400,000 to 550,000 distinct CDR3 sequences, about a sixth seen once. Specified time point: newly diagnosed GD, antithyroid drugs for less than 3 months. There was RNA extracted from PBMCs, and the TCR library was made from it. The entry originates in a study of regulatory T cells in long-lasting Graves disease. General study findings and limits: There were preferences for TRBV28, TRBJ1-2 and TRBJ2-5 in persistent disease.

The CDR3 sequence is 14 residues long. The trim removed 6 bases at V and 7 bases at J, leaving 12 bases unmatched. In germline, CDR1 is DFQATT, CDR2 SNEGSKA (reference sequence). The sample also formed part of further work on T cells in Graves' hyperthyroidism and ophthalmopathy. As reported in that work: TCR CDR3 regions were first amplified by RT-PCR with HTBI primers. Ophthalmopathy got predicted by the model a median 6.5 months before its onset.

This specimen was peripheral blood mononuclear cells (PBMCs), taken at new diagnosis, from a patient treated with antithyroid drugs. J is TRBJ2-7 and V is TRBV20-1, with 10 bases aligning to TRBD1. This TCR derives from a woman in her thirties with Graves disease. The CDR3 loop reads CSASPRQGAGEQYF. The DNA of the CDR3 is TGCAGTGCAAGCCCCCGACAGGGGGCGGGAGAGCAGTACTTC.